Below, 28 T cell receptor beta chains from the same sample are listed, as sequenced in a study of blood T cells in healthy people across ages. A J-beta primer mix and a sample-barcoded 5' primer were used in a second PCR of roughly 7 to 12 cycles. Using its own MiXCR run on the 5' RACE reads, TCRdb lists one record per CDR3 protein. The sample has more than 650,000 distinct CDR3 sequences, about 26% seen once. Another study also made use of these data, one on T cells of mothers and their children.

Sample: blood. The receptor set was obtained from a boy younger than 18 in good health.

This clonotype was seen more than once but under ten times. This chain joins TRBV2 and TRBJ2-5; D is uncertain. Gene TRBJ2-7 matches the end of the DNA better, so the J call may be wrong. This CDR3 comprises 13 residues. The germline CDR1 and CDR2 sequences are SNHLY and FYNNEI. The CDR3: CASTAIGLYEQYF. The CDR3 DNA reads TGTGCCAGCACCGCGATAGGTCTCTACGAGCAGTACTTC.

The V and J genes are TRBV28 and TRBJ2-7; D might be TRBD1 or TRBD2, each matching 5 bases. The V end lost 5 bases, the J end lost 0 bases, and 11 bases lay between the germline ends. The CDR3 totals 14 residues. Germline CDR1 and CDR2: MDHEN and SYDVKM. The DNA of the CDR3 is TGTGCCAGCAGTCTCTACGGGGCCTCCTACGAGCAGTACTTC. Translated: CASSLYGASYEQYF.

There are a few counts of this clonotype. The chain employs TRBV29-1 and TRBJ2-5; D possibly matches TRBD1 or TRBD2 (5 bases each). The J call is in doubt because the DNA end fits TRBJ2-7 better. Germline values: CDR1 SQVTM, CDR2 ANQGSEA. This CDR3 region has 11 residues. The CDR3 sequence: CSVEWGYEQYF. DNA for the CDR3: TGCAGCGTTGAATGGGGGTACGAGCAGTACTTC.

The gene calls are TRBV7-9 and TRBJ2-7, with a tentative D call TRBD2 (5 bases). Germline values: CDR1 SEHNR, CDR2 FQNEAQ (reference sequence). The V gene lost 3 bases and the J gene lost 5 bases, with 20 bases spanning the gap. The CDR3 sequence is 16 residues long. The CDR3 loop reads CASSFPRTAVADEQYF. In nucleotides, the CDR3 is TGTGCCAGCAGCTTCCCGAGGACTGCCGTAGCCGACGAGCAGTACTTC. The complete variable domain, with remaining parts taken from reference TRBV7-9 and TRBJ2-7, reads DTGVSQNPRHKITKRGQNVTFRCDPISEHNRLYWYRQTLGQGPEFLTYFQNEAQLEKSRLLSDRFSAERPKGSFSTLEIQRTEQGDSAMYLCASSFPRTAVADEQYFGPGTRLTVT.

A few counts support this clonotype. The chain combines TRBV9 with TRBJ2-1, with D possibly matching TRBD2 (7 bases). Per germline, CDR1 SGDLS and CDR2 YYNGEE. This CDR3 has 15 residues. Trimming cost V 1 base and J 6 bases, with 14 bases left between them. As DNA, the CDR3 is TGTGCCAGCAGCGTACTGGGGGGGCCTGCCAATGAGCAGTTCTTC. Translating gives CASSVLGGPANEQFF. The complete variable domain, with remaining parts taken from reference TRBV9 and TRBJ2-1, reads DSGVTQTPKHLITATGQRVTLRCSPRSGDLSVYWYQQSLDQGLQFLIQYYNGEERAKGNILERFSAQQFPDLHSELNLSSLELGDSALYFCASSVLGGPANEQFFGPGTRLTVL.

This clonotype has more than one count but fewer than ten. This chain links TRBV20-1 with TRBJ2-2; D possibly corresponds to TRBD2 (5 bases). Trimming left V 5 bases short and J 4 bases short, with 8 bases between. The germline gives CDR1 DFQATT, CDR2 SNEGSKA (reference sequence). The length of the CDR3 is 12 residues. CDR3 sequence reads: CSAYRGTGELFF. The CDR3 DNA sequence: TGCAGTGCTTACCGGGGCACCGGGGAGCTGTTTTTT.

The J gene is TRBJ1-2, the V gene TRBV5-1; a weak D match, TRBD1 (5 bases). Germline V lookup: CDR1 SGHRS, CDR2 YFSETQ. Trimming cost V 6 bases and J 4 bases, with 13 bases left between them. There are 13 residues in the CDR3. CDR3 nucleotides: TGCGCCAGCAACGCCCCAGGGACCTATGGCTACACCTTC. Translated, it gives CASNAPGTYGYTF. The full variable domain, its missing parts supplied by reference TRBV5-1 and TRBJ1-2, is KAGVTQTPRYLIKTRGQQVTLSCSPISGHRSVSWYQQTPGQGLQFLFEYFSETQRNKGNFPGRFSGRQFSNSRSEMNVSTLELGDSALYLCASNAPGTYGYTFGSGTRLTVV.

This rearrangement joins TRBV27 to TRBJ2-3, with D perhaps matching TRBD2 (5 bases). The CDR3 consists of 13 residues. V was trimmed by 8 bases and J by 5 bases, leaving 14 bases between them. Germline loops: CDR1 MNHEY, CDR2 SMNVEV (reference sequence). The CDR3 DNA follows: TGTGCCAGCGCCGTGAGGAGGAAAGATACGCAGTATTTT. Translating it yields CASAVRRKDTQYF.

In this sample, this clonotype turned up many times. J is TRBJ2-2 and V is TRBV4-1; D is unresolved. The germline gives CDR1 MGHRA, CDR2 YSYEKL. V lost 4 bases and J 8 bases, leaving 8 bases between the germline ends. The CDR3 consists of 12 residues. The CDR3 sequence: CASSRGEGELFF. DNA for the CDR3: TGCGCCAGCAGCCGCGGTGAGGGGGAGCTGTTTTTT.

This clonotype showed up just a few times. The rearrangement links TRBV29-1 to TRBJ2-7; tentative D call: TRBD1 (5 bases). The CDR3 consists of 15 residues. Per the germline V gene, CDR1 is SQVTM and CDR2 is ANQGSEA. Trimming took off 6 bases at V and 1 base at J, with 19 bases between the two ends. In DNA form, the CDR3 reads TGCAGCGTAACGACAGACCAGGTGCCGTCCTACGAGCAGTACTTC. Protein product: CSVTTDQVPSYEQYF.

This clonotype was observed a few times. An end of the junction does not agree with germline; a read error may underlie this. The CDR3 region is CASTWGLAGLNTGELFF. In nucleotides, the CDR3 is TGTGCCAGCACCTGGGGCCTAGCGGGCCTAAACACCGGGGAGCTGTTTTTT. The V gene is TRBV10-1, the J gene TRBJ2-2; TRBD2 agrees at 8 bases. CDR1 and CDR2 from the germline V gene are WNHNN and SYGVQD (reference sequence). The length of the CDR3 is 17 residues.

The genes are TRBV13 and TRBJ2-3; 12 nucleotides align to TRBD2. Germline CDR1 reads PRHDT; CDR2 reads FYEKMQ (reference sequence). The J segment lost 5 bases and the V segment lost 3 bases, leaving 15 bases of the junction unmatched. The CDR3 sequence is 19 residues long. This chain's CDR3 is CASSFGLAGGPTGEDTQYF. CDR3 nucleotides: TGTGCCAGCAGCTTCGGCCTAGCGGGGGGGCCTACCGGAGAAGATACGCAGTATTTT.

This sequence joins TRBV6-4 and TRBJ2-7, with a tentative D call TRBD1 (6 bases). Trimming took 6 bases from V and 2 from J, leaving 11 bases between them. The CDR3 is made up of 13 amino acids. Germline CDR1 MRHNA, CDR2 SNTAGT. This CDR3 is CASSGQKAYEQYF. CDR3 sequence (DNA): TGTGCCAGCAGCGGACAGAAAGCCTACGAGCAGTACTTC.

The CDR3: CASSFGALEFF. The CDR3 DNA reads TGTGCCAGCAGTTTCGGGGCTTTAGAGTTCTTC. The V and J genes are TRBV12-3 or TRBV12-4 and TRBJ2-1; D might be TRBD1 or TRBD2, each matching 5 bases. There are 11 residues in the CDR3. V was shortened by 3 bases and J by 14 bases, with 11 bases between the two germline ends.

The chain joins TRBV5-1 to TRBJ2-5; 7 bases match TRBD2. The CDR3 consists of 15 residues. CDR1 is SGHRS and CDR2 is YFSETQ in the germline V gene. With V trimmed by 2 bases and J by 2 bases, 6 bases remained unmatched. CDR3 in DNA: TGCGCCAGCAGCTTACGGGGGGTCCTACAAGAGACCCAGTACTTC. It yields the protein CASSLRGVLQETQYF.

The rearrangement joins TRBV12-3 or TRBV12-4 to TRBJ1-5; D remains unclear. CDR3 length equals 14 residues. V lost 6 bases to trimming and J lost 5 bases, with 14 bases between them. CDR3 DNA sequence: TGTGCCAGCAGGGTTGGTGGCCCCCATCAGCCCCAGCATTTT. Translation: CASRVGGPHQPQHF.

The chain employs TRBV5-4 and TRBJ2-5; TRBD2 matches at 10 bases. The CDR3 sequence is 15 residues long. Germline assignment: CDR1 SGHNT and CDR2 YYREEE (reference sequence). Germline trimming cut 4 bases from V and 1 base from J; bases unmatched to any gene: 4. For the CDR3, the DNA is TGTGCCAGCAGCGAACTAGCGGGGTCCCAAGAGACCCAGTACTTC. Translated: CASSELAGSQETQYF.

This clonotype has a handful of counts. The chain uses TRBV5-1 and TRBJ2-5, with 9 positions matching TRBD1. The CDR3 loop spans 15 amino acids. CDR1 and CDR2 (germline): SGHRS, YFSETQ. With V trimmed by 4 bases and J by 3 bases, 7 bases remained unmatched. The CDR3 region has the DNA TGCGCCAGCAGCACCCGGGACAGGGAGGAAGAGACCCAGTACTTC. This gives the protein CASSTRDREEETQYF.

This chain joins TRBV14 and TRBJ2-1, with 7 bases that match TRBD2. The germline V gene has CDR1 SGHDN and CDR2 FVKESK. V shed 4 bases, J shed 4 bases, and the junction held 7 bases outside the gene matches. There are 15 residues in the CDR3. The CDR3 here is CASSPKRGPYNEQFF. The CDR3 DNA sequence: TGTGCCAGCAGCCCAAAGCGGGGACCTTACAATGAGCAGTTCTTC.

This clonotype was seen a few times. The chain has TRBV7-3 and TRBJ2-2, with 8 bases lining up with TRBD2. The CDR3 totals 15 residues. With V trimmed by 5 bases and J by 6 bases, 8 bases remained unmatched. Germline V lookup: CDR1 SGHTA, CDR2 FQGTGA. As DNA, the CDR3 is TGTGCCAGCAGCCCTACCCCGGGGGGGCCCGGGGAGCTGTTTTTT. This translates into CASSPTPGGPGELFF.

This clonotype was counted only a few times. The rearrangement links TRBV5-1 to TRBJ2-5; D remains unclear. Trimming shortened V by 0 bases and J by 5 bases, and 11 bases separated the two germline ends. Germline V gene lookup returns CDR1 SGHRS and CDR2 YFSETQ. The CDR3 covers 14 residues. The CDR3 loop is CASSLVKGMETQYF. CDR3 DNA: TGCGCCAGCAGCTTGGTGAAGGGAATGGAGACCCAGTACTTC.

The chain is built from TRBV10-2 and TRBJ2-1; D remains ambiguous. Near its end, the DNA agrees better with TRBJ2-7, so the J call may be wrong. Germline CDR1 is WSHSY and CDR2 is SAAADI. The CDR3 has 16 residues. The CDR3 here is CASSDPFGNLFHEQYF. For the CDR3, the DNA is TGCGCCAGCAGTGACCCTTTTGGAAACCTATTCCACGAGCAGTACTTC.

On this clonotype itself: Mismatch with germline at one junction end may stem from a read error. V and J are TRBV7-3 and TRBJ2-1, with 9 bases that match TRBD2. This CDR3 is built from 17 residues. Per the germline V gene, CDR1 is SGHTA and CDR2 is FQGTGA. The CDR3 DNA reads as TGTGCCAGCAGCTTAATTAGCGGGGGACCCCCGGACAATGAGCAGTCCTTC. It encodes CASSLISGGPPDNEQSF. Together with reference TRBV7-3 and TRBJ2-1, the CDR3 gives the full variable domain: GAGVSQTPSNKVTEKGKYVELRCDPISGHTALYWYRQSLGQGPEFLIYFQGTGAADDSGLPNDRFFAVRPEGSVSTLKIQRTERGDSAVYLCASSLISGGPPDNEQSFGPGTRLTVL.

This clonotype appeared a few times. The chain carries TRBV12-3 or TRBV12-4 and TRBJ1-4; TRBD1 agrees at 9 bases. The CDR3 totals 14 residues. V gave up 5 bases and J gave up 5 bases; unmatched junction bases: 3. The CDR3 nucleotides read TGTGCCAGCAGTACCGGGACAGGGAATGAAAAACTGTTTTTT. Its protein is CASSTGTGNEKLFF.

The chain carries TRBV14 and TRBJ2-5; 8 nucleotides align to TRBD1. The J call may be mistaken, given a closer DNA end match to TRBJ2-7. This CDR3 contains 17 residues. Germline-derived CDR1 and CDR2 are SGHDN and FVKESK. The CDR3 loop reads CASSQDPLPQGAREQYF. The CDR3 DNA reads as TGTGCCAGCAGCCAAGATCCGCTTCCTCAGGGGGCGCGCGAGCAGTACTTC.

A few counts support this clonotype. Germline is not matched at one junction end, which may reflect a read error. V gene TRBV4-1 combines with J gene TRBJ2-7; maybe TRBD2 (6 bases). The CDR3 totals 12 residues. Per germline, CDR1 MGHRA and CDR2 YSYEKL. The CDR3 DNA follows: TGCGCCGGCAGCCAGAGGAGGGACGAGCAGTACTTC. As protein: CAGSQRRDEQYF.

This chain joins TRBV5-1 and TRBJ2-2; tentatively, D is TRBD1 (7 bases). Trimming cost V 9 bases and J 0 bases, with 18 bases left between them. In germline, CDR1 is SGHRS, CDR2 YFSETQ. The CDR3 runs 16 residues. CDR3: CATARDSLANTGELFF. The CDR3 nucleotides are TGCGCCACCGCGCGGGACAGCCTGGCGAACACCGGGGAGCTGTTTTTT.

V gene TRBV4-1 combines with J gene TRBJ2-1, with a weak D call TRBD2 (5 bases). Germline-derived CDR1 and CDR2 are MGHRA and YSYEKL. V was pared by 3 bases and J by 3 bases, with 9 bases between. The CDR3 runs 14 residues. The CDR3: CASSHTGYYNEQFF. The CDR3 DNA sequence: TGCGCCAGCAGCCACACGGGATACTACAATGAGCAGTTCTTC.